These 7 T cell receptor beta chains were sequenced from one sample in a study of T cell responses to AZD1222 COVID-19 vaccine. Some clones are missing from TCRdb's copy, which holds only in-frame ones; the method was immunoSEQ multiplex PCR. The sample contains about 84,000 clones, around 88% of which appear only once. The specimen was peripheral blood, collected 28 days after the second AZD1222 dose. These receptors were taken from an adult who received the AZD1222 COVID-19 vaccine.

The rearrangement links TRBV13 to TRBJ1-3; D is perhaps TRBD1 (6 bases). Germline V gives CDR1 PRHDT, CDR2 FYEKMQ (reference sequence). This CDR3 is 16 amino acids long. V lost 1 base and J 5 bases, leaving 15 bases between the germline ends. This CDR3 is CASSLDSGTLRNTIYF. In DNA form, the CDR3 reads TGTGCCAGCAGCTTAGACTCCGGGACACTGAGAAACACCATATATTTT.

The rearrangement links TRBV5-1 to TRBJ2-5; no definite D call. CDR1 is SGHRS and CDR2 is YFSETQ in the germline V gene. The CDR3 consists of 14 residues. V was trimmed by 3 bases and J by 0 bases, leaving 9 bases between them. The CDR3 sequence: CASSSPPYQETQYF. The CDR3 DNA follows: TGCGCCAGCAGCTCTCCCCCGTACCAAGAGACCCAGTACTTC.

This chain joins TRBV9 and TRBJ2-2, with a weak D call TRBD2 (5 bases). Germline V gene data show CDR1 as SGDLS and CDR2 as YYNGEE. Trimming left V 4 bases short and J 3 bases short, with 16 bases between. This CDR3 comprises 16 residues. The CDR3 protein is CASSPPRQEDTGELFF. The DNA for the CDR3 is TGTGCCAGCAGCCCCCCGAGGCAGGAGGACACCGGGGAGCTGTTTTTT.

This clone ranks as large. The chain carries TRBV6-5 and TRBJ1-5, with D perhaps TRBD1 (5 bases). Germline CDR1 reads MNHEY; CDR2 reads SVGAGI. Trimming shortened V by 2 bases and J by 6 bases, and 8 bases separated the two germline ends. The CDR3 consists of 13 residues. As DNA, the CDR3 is TGTGCCAGCAGTTACGTGGGGGGTCAGCCCCAGCATTTT. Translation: CASSYVGGQPQHF.

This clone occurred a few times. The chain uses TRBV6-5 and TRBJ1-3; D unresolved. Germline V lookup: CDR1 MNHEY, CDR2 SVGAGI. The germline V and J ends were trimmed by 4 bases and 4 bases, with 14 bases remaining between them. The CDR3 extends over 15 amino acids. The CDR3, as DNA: TGTGCCAGCAGTTCGGACTTTTCCCAGGGAAACACCATATATTTT. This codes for CASSSDFSQGNTIYF.

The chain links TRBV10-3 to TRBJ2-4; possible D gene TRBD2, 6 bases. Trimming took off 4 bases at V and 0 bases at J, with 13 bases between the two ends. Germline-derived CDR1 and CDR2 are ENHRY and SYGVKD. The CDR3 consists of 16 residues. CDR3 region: CAISAGLPLAKNIQYF. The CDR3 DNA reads TGTGCCATCAGTGCGGGACTTCCCCTAGCCAAAAACATTCAGTACTTC.

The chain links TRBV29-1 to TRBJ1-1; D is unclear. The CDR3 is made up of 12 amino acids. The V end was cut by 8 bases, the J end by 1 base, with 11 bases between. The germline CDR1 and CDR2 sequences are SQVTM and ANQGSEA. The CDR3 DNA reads TGCAGCCCCGAGAGAGAGAACACTGAAGCTTTCTTT. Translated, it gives CSPERENTEAFF.